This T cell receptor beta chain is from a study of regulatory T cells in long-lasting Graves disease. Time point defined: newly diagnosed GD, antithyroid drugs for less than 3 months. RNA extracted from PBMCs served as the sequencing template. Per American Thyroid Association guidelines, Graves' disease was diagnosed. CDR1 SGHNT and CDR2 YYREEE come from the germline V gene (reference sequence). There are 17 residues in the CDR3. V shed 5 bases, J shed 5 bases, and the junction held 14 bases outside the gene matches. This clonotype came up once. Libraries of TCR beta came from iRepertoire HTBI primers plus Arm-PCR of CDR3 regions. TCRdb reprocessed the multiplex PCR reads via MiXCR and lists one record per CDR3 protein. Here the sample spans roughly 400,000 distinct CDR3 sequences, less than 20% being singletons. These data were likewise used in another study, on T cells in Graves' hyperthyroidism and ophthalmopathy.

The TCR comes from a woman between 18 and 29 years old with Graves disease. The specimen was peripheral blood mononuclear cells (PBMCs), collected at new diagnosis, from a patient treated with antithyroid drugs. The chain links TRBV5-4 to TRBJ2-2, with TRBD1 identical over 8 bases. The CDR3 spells CASRKTPGQAETGELFF. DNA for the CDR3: TGTGCCAGCAGAAAAACCCCGGGACAGGCTGAAACCGGGGAGCTGTTTTTT. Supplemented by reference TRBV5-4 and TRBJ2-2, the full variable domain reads ETGVTQSPTHLIKTRGQQVTLRCSSQSGHNTVSWYQQALGQGPQFIFQYYREEENGRGNFPPRFSGLQFPNYSSELNVNALELDDSALYLCASRKTPGQAETGELFFGEGSRLTVL.